This T cell receptor beta chain appears in the sequencing data of a study of neoadjuvant anti-PD-1 for oral cavity cancer. For the study at large: Before surgery, most patients got three to four biweekly 3 mg/kg nivolumab doses.

This clone showed up just a few times. The antigen remains unidentified. Here immunoSEQ multiplex PCR was the method, and the copy in TCRdb shows in-frame clones only, minus some. The sample yields under 25,000 clones, 25% to 30% seen once. Germline V gene sequence: CDR1 LNHNV, CDR2 YYDKDF (reference sequence). The ends were cut back, 1 base at V and 3 bases at J, with 13 bases in the middle. This CDR3 is 15 amino acids long. The time point: after neoadjuvant nivolumab, at surgical resection. Cohort: HPV-negative, locally advanced oral cavity squamous cell carcinoma patients. Study observations and caveats: With three patients per group, TCR findings need larger cohorts. Greater tumor shrinkage accompanied bigger post-treatment sizes of preexisting clones.

J is TRBJ2-7 and V is TRBV15, with D perhaps assigned TRBD1 or TRBD2 (7 bases each). This clonotype originated in a person aged 35-80 years with oral cavity squamous cell carcinoma. The specimen comprised tumor tissue, sampled after nivolumab (anti-PD-1) treatment. The CDR3 DNA follows: TGTGCCACCAGCAGAGTGGGAGGGGGCTTCTACGAGCAGTACTTC. Translation gives CATSRVGGGFYEQYF.